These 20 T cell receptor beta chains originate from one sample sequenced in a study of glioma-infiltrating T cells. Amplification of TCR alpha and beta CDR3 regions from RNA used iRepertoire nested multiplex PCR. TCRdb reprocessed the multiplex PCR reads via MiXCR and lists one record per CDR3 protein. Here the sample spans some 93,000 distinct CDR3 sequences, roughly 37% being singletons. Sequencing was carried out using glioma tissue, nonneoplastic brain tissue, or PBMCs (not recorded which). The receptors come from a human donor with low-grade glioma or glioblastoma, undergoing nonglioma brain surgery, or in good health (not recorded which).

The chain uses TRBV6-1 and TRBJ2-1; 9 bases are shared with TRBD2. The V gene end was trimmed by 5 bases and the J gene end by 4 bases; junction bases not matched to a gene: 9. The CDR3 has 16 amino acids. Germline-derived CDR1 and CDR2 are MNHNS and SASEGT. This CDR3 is CASSSGRAGGYNEQFF. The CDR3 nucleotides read TGTGCCAGCAGTTCGGGTAGAGCGGGAGGATACAATGAGCAGTTCTTC.

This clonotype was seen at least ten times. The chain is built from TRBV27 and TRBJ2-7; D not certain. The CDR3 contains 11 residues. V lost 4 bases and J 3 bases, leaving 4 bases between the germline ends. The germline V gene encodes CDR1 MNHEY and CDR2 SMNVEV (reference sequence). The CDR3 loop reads CASSSDYEQYF. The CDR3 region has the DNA TGTGCCAGCAGTTCAGACTACGAGCAGTACTTC.

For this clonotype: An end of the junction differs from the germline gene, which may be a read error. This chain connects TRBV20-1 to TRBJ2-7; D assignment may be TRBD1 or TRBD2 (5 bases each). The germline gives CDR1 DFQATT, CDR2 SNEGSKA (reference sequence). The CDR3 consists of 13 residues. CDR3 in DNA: TGCAGTGCTAGCGGGGCCGCAGTGTACGAGAAGTACTTC. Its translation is CSASGAAVYEKYF.

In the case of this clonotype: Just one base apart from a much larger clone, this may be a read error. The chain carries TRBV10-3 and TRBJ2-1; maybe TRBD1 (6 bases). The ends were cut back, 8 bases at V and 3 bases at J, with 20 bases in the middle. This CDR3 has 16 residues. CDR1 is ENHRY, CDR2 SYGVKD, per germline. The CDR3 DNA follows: TGTGCCATCCAAGAGGCCGACAGGTTAATCTACAATGAGCAGTTCTTC. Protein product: CAIQEADRLIYNEQFF.

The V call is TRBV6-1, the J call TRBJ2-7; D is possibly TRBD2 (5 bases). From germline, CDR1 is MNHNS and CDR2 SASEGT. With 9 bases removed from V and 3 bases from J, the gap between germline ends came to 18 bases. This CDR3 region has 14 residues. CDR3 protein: CARSSATDYYEQYF. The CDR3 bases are TGTGCCAGAAGCTCGGCAACAGACTACTACGAGCAGTACTTC.

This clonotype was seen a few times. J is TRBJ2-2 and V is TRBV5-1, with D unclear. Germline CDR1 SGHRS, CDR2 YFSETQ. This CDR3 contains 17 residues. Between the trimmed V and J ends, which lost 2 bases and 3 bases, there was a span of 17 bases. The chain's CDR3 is CASSFGCTIDYTGELFF. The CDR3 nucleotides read TGCGCCAGCAGCTTCGGGTGCACCATTGATTACACCGGGGAGCTGTTTTTT.

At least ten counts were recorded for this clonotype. This CDR3 is CSARNSRDSYYEQYF. The CDR3 DNA follows: TGCAGTGCTAGAAACTCCCGGGACAGTTACTACGAGCAGTACTTC. V and J are TRBV20-1 and TRBJ2-7, with 7 bases aligning to TRBD1. Germline V gene sequence: CDR1 DFQATT, CDR2 SNEGSKA (reference sequence). This CDR3 contains 15 residues. The V segment lost 2 bases and the J segment 3 bases; nucleotides outside the gene matches: 10.

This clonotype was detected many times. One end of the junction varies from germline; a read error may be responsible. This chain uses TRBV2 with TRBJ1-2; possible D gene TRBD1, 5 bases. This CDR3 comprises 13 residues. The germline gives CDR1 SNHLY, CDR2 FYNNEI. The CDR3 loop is CASSGDGVEARVF. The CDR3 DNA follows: TGTGCCAGCAGTGGGGACGGGGTAGAGGCGAGGGTCTTC.

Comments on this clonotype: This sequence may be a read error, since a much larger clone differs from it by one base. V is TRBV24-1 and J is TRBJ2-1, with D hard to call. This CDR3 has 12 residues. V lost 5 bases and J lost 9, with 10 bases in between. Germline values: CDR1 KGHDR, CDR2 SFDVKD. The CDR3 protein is CATSGFRSEQFF. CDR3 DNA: TGTGCCACCAGTGGTTTTCGGAGTGAGCAGTTCTTC.

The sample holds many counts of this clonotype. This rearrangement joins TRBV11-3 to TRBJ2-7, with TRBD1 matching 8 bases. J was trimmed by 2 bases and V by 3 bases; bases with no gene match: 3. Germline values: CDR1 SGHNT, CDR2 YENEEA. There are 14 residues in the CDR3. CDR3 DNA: TGTGCCAGCAGCTTCCCGGACAGGGCCTACGAGCAGTACTTC. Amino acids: CASSFPDRAYEQYF.

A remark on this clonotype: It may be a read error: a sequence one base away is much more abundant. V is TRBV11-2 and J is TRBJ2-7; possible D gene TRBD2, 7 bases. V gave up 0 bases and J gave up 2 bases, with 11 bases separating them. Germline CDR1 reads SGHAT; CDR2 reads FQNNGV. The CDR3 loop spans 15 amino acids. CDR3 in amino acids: CASSLDGGGPYEQYF. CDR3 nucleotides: TGTGCCAGCAGCTTAGATGGCGGGGGCCCCTACGAGCAGTACTTC.

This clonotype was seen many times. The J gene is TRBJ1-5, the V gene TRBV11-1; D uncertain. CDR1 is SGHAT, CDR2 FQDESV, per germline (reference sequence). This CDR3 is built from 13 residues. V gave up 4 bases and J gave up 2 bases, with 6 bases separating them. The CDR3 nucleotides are TGTGCCAGCAGCTCTGGAGGCAATCAGCCCCAGCATTTT. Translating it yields CASSSGGNQPQHF.

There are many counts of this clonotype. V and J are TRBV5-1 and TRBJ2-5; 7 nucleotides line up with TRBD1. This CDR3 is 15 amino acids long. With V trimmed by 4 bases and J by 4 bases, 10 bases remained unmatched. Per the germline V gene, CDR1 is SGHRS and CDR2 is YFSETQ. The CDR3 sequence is CASSAIGQAGETQYF. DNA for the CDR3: TGCGCCAGCAGCGCTATCGGACAGGCTGGAGAGACCCAGTACTTC.

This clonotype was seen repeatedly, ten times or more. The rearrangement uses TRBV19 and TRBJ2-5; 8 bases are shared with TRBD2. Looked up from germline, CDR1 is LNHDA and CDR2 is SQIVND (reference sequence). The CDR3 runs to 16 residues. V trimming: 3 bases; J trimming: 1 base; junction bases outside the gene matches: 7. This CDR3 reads CASSISLAGRQETQYF. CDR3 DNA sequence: TGTGCCAGTAGTATTTCGCTAGCGGGCCGCCAAGAGACCCAGTACTTC.

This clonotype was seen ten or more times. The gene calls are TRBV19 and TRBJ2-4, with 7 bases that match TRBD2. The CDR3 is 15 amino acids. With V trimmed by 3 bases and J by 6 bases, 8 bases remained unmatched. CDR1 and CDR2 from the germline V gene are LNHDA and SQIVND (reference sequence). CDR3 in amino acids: CASSIVAGEGNIQYF. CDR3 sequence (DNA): TGTGCCAGTAGTATTGTCGCGGGAGAGGGAAACATTCAGTACTTC.

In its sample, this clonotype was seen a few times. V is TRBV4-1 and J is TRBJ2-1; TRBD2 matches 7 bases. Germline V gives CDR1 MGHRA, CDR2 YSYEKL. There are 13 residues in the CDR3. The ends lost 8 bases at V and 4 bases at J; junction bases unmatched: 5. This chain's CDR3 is CASAGVGYNEQFF. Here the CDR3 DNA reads TGCGCCAGCGCGGGGGTAGGATACAATGAGCAGTTCTTC.

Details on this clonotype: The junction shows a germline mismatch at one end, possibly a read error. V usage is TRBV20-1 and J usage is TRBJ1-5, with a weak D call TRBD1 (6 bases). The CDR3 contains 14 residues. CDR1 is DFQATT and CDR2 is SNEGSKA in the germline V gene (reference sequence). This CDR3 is CSARELQGNQTQHF. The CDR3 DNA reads TGCAGTGCTAGAGAACTACAGGGCAATCAGACCCAGCATTTT.

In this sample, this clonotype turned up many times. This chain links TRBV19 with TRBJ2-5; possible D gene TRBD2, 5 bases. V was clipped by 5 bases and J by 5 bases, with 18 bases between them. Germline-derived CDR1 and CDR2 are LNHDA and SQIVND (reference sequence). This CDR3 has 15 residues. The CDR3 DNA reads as TGTGCCAGTAGTCCGCGGGCCTCGCTCGGGGAGACCCAGTACTTC. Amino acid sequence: CASSPRASLGETQYF. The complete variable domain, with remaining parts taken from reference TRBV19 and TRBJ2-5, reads DGGITQSPKYLFRKEGQNVTLSCEQNLNHDAMYWYRQDPGQGLRLIYYSQIVNDFQKGDIAEGYSVSREKKESFPLTVTSAQKNPTAFYLCASSPRASLGETQYFGPGTRLLVL.

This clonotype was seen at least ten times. The CDR3 here is CASSREQGDQPQHF. The CDR3 DNA reads as TGTGCCAGCAGTCGGGAACAGGGCGATCAGCCCCAGCATTTT. The chain joins TRBV12-3 or TRBV12-4 to TRBJ1-5; tentatively, D is TRBD1 (6 bases). The CDR3 is 14 residues long. V was clipped by 5 bases and J by 5 bases, with 13 bases between them.

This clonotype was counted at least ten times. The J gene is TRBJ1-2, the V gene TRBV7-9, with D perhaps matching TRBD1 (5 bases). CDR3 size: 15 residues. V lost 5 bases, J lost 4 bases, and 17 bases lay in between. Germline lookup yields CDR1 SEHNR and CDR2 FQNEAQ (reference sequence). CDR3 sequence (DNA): TGTGCCAGCAGCCCGGGGGACCGCTCAATCTATGGCTACACCTTC. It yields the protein CASSPGDRSIYGYTF.